The 17 T cell receptor beta chains reported below all come from one sample, sequenced in a study of CD8+ T cells in alopecia areata. The treatment: oral pan-JAK inhibitor, 5-10 mg twice daily. Sequencing templates came from extracted RNA that was reverse transcribed into cDNA. Produced via immunoSEQ multiplex PCR; TCRdb's table is partial and in-frame only. Altogether about 260,000 clones are present, about three fifths being singletons, with the ten largest covering roughly 0.93%. Sequenced here: CD4+ T cells sorted from blood, sampled at week 52, from a patient treated with tofacitinib. These receptors were collected from a human donor with alopecia areata.

The gene calls are TRBV30 and TRBJ2-2, with D possibly being TRBD1 or TRBD2 (5 bases each). The germline V gene has CDR1 GTSNPN and CDR2 SVGIG (reference sequence). The CDR3 is 17 residues long. The V gene lost 3 bases and the J gene lost 4 bases, with 21 bases spanning the gap. The DNA for the CDR3 is TGTGCCTGGAGCCTAAGGACCTCCAGGGCGGGCACCGGGGAGCTGTTTTTT. Protein product: CAWSLRTSRAGTGELFF.

The genes are TRBV30 and TRBJ1-6, with 7 bases aligning to TRBD1. CDR1 GTSNPN and CDR2 SVGIG come from the germline V gene (reference sequence). The CDR3 has 12 amino acids. V shed 5 bases and J 8 bases; nucleotides not matched to a gene: 3. The chain's CDR3 is CAWHRGDSPLHF. CDR3 sequence (DNA): TGTGCCTGGCACAGGGGCGATTCACCCCTCCACTTT.

In this sample, this clone turned up a few times. The chain is built from TRBV11-2 and TRBJ2-3, with TRBD2 matching 14 bases. This CDR3 is built from 16 residues. The V gene end was trimmed by 3 bases and the J gene end by 5 bases; junction bases not matched to a gene: 4. Germline loops: CDR1 SGHAT, CDR2 FQNNGV. CDR3 in amino acids: CASSLGLAGVKDTQYF. The DNA for the CDR3 is TGTGCCAGCAGCTTGGGACTAGCGGGAGTCAAAGATACGCAGTATTTT.

V gene TRBV6-5 combines with J gene TRBJ2-2, with D hard to call. The CDR3 loop spans 13 amino acids. V lost 6 bases and J lost 4, with 9 bases in between. CDR1 and CDR2 (germline): MNHEY, SVGAGI. The CDR3 nucleotides read TGTGCCAGCAGCCTCTGGGGCACCGGGGAGCTGTTTTTT. Amino acid sequence: CASSLWGTGELFF.

The rearrangement links TRBV29-1 to TRBJ2-3; D gene ambiguous. The germline V gene has CDR1 SQVTM and CDR2 ANQGSEA. CDR3 length: 13 residues. V was pared by 1 base and J by 2 bases, with 7 bases between. This CDR3 is CSVEGIDTDTQYF. The CDR3 DNA reads as TGCAGCGTTGAAGGGATCGACACAGATACGCAGTATTTT.

The gene calls are TRBV25-1 and TRBJ1-6, with 8 bases fitting TRBD1. The germline V gene encodes CDR1 MGHDK and CDR2 SYGVNS. This CDR3 contains 13 residues. J gave up 8 bases and V 4 bases, and 1 base lay outside the gene matches. The CDR3 DNA is TGTGCCAGCAGTGCACAGGGGGATTCACCCCTCCACTTT. Protein product: CASSAQGDSPLHF. The variable domain in full, with the rest retrieved from reference TRBV25-1 and TRBJ1-6, is EADIYQTPRYLVIGTGKKITLECSQTMGHDKMYWYQQDPGMELHLIHYSYGVNSTEKGDLSSESTVSRIRTEHFPLTLESARPSHTSQYLCASSAQGDSPLHFGNGTRLTVT.

The chain joins TRBV6-5 to TRBJ1-6; no reliable D call. V lost 2 bases and J 10 bases, leaving 15 bases between the germline ends. The CDR3 runs 15 residues. Germline loops: CDR1 MNHEY, CDR2 SVGAGI. The CDR3 reads CASSYGPRRSSPLHF. The CDR3 coding sequence is TGTGCCAGCAGTTACGGGCCTCGGAGGAGCTCACCCCTCCACTTT.

Here the CDR3 DNA reads TGTGCCAGCCAAAGACTCGTTGCTAGCACAGATACGCAGTATTTT. This gives the protein CASQRLVASTDTQYF. This chain connects TRBV6-5 to TRBJ2-3, with no clear D. V was trimmed by 8 bases and J by 0 bases, leaving 15 bases between them. This CDR3 has 15 amino acids. Germline values: CDR1 MNHEY, CDR2 SVGAGI.

This rearrangement joins TRBV4-1 to TRBJ1-2; no reliable D call. Germline V gene lookup returns CDR1 MGHRA and CDR2 YSYEKL. The CDR3 has 13 residues. The V end was cut by 4 bases, the J end by 6 bases, with 12 bases between. Here the CDR3 reads CASSLGIYNGYTF. In DNA form, the CDR3 reads TGCGCCAGCAGCCTTGGGATCTACAATGGCTACACCTTC.

A remark on this clone: Other DNA sequences within the sample encode an identical CDR3. The chain carries TRBV7-2 and TRBJ2-7; D is uncertain. Trimming removed 5 bases from V and 2 bases from J, with 7 bases in between. This CDR3 is 12 amino acids long. Germline lookup yields CDR1 SGHTA and CDR2 FQGNSA. This CDR3 reads CASSRSTYEQYF. The CDR3 bases are TGTGCCAGCAGCCGAAGTACCTACGAGCAGTACTTC.

This rearrangement joins TRBV29-1 to TRBJ1-2; D remains unclear. Between the trimmed V and J ends, which lost 1 base and 7 bases, there was a span of 13 bases. Germline assignment: CDR1 SQVTM and CDR2 ANQGSEA. CDR3 length: 13 amino acids. The CDR3 reads CSVEGPGDLGYTF. CDR3 DNA: TGCAGCGTTGAAGGCCCGGGTGATCTTGGCTACACCTTC. Looking up the rest from reference TRBV29-1 and TRBJ1-2 gives the full variable domain: SAVISQKPSRDICQRGTSLTIQCQVDSQVTMMFWYRQQPGQSLTLIATANQGSEATYESGFVIDKFPISRPNLTFSTLTVSNMSPEDSSIYLCSVEGPGDLGYTFGSGTRLTVV.

The chain is built from TRBV9 and TRBJ2-2; 12 bases agree with TRBD2. Germline V lookup: CDR1 SGDLS, CDR2 YYNGEE. The V gene end was trimmed by 4 bases and the J gene end by 4 bases; junction bases not matched to a gene: 5. The CDR3 is 16 amino acids. Written as DNA, the CDR3 is TGTGCCAGCAGCCATGGACTAGCGGGATCCACCGGGGAGCTGTTTTTT. The encoded protein is CASSHGLAGSTGELFF.

V and J are TRBV7-2 and TRBJ2-5; 10 positions agree with TRBD2. The germline V gene has CDR1 SGHTA and CDR2 FQGNSA. There are 16 residues in the CDR3. Losses at the gene ends were 5 bases for V and 5 bases for J; bases not matched to a gene: 11. CDR3 protein: CASSRLVSGGAETQYF. The CDR3 DNA reads TGTGCCAGCAGCCGTCTAGTGAGCGGGGGGGCTGAGACCCAGTACTTC.

This sequence joins TRBV29-1 and TRBJ2-7, with TRBD1 identical over 10 bases. J lost 5 bases, V lost 6 bases, and 7 bases had no gene match. The CDR3 is 13 residues long. Germline CDR1 is SQVTM and CDR2 is ANQGSEA. This CDR3 is CSVRTGGLNEQYF. The CDR3 DNA reads as TGCAGCGTCCGGACAGGGGGTTTGAACGAGCAGTACTTC.

This chain connects TRBV5-1 to TRBJ2-3, with a tentative D call TRBD1 (6 bases). The germline CDR1 and CDR2 sequences are SGHRS and YFSETQ. The germline V and J ends were trimmed by 3 bases and 9 bases, with 17 bases remaining between them. This CDR3 has 14 residues. CDR3 amino acids: CASSSRDISRTQYF. The CDR3 DNA sequence: TGCGCCAGCAGCTCCCGGGACATTTCGCGGACGCAGTATTTT.

The V call is TRBV15, the J call TRBJ2-7; D is undetermined. Trimming cost V 7 bases and J 0 bases, with 13 bases left between them. This CDR3 spans 14 amino acids. Germline CDR1 and CDR2: LNHNV and YYDKDF (reference sequence). CDR3 region: CATTPGETSYEQYF. The CDR3 DNA reads as TGTGCCACCACCCCAGGTGAGACCTCCTACGAGCAGTACTTC.

A few counts support this clone. J is TRBJ1-3 and V is TRBV4-3; unclear D gene. This CDR3 is built from 17 residues. Trimming removed 5 bases from V and 2 bases from J, with 19 bases in between. CDR1 LGHNA and CDR2 YSLEER come from the germline V gene. The CDR3 coding sequence is TGCGCCAGCAGCGAGGAAAGCATAGGGTTAGCTGGAAACACCATATATTTT. Translating gives CASSEESIGLAGNTIYF.